The 10 T cell receptor beta chains presented below share a single source sample, sequenced in a study of breast tumors, draining lymph nodes, adjacent tissues. The lymph nodes were axillary draining lymph nodes from breast cancer patients. TCRdb re-analysed the multiplex PCR reads in MiXCR, keeping a single row per CDR3 protein. The sample consists of approximately 280,000 distinct CDR3 sequences, under 35% of them appearing once. Sequencing was done on a sample of axillary lymph node tissue. The source is a female donor with breast cancer. Some clones in this sample may be carry-over from other donors' samples.

CDR3 sequence: CASSLHRGVENTQYF. The DNA of the CDR3 is TGTGCCAGCAGCTTGCACAGGGGGGTAGAAAATACGCAGTATTTT. The chain combines TRBV7-2 with TRBJ2-3, with 8 bases that match TRBD1. The CDR3 loop spans 15 amino acids. Germline values: CDR1 SGHTA, CDR2 FQGNSA. Trimming removed 3 bases from V and 7 bases from J; junction bases left unmatched: 9.

The table lists this clonotype with a count of one. This may come from a read error, since a much larger clone is one base off. J is TRBJ2-7 and V is TRBV18; 7 bases agree with TRBD1. CDR1 is KGHSH and CDR2 is LQKENI in the germline V gene. V lost 3 bases, J lost 6 bases, and 8 bases stayed unmatched. CDR3 length equals 14 residues. The CDR3 reads CASSPGTVSSEQYF. CDR3 bases: TGTGCCAGCTCACCCGGGACAGTGAGTAGCGAGCAGTACTTC.

This clonotype was detected ten times or more. The CDR3 DNA is TGTGCCAGCAGCCCCAGGGGGAGCCGGTCACCCCTCCACTTT. It is translated as CASSPRGSRSPLHF. J is TRBJ1-6 and V is TRBV9; 7 bases align to TRBD1. The CDR3 consists of 14 residues. The trim removed 4 bases at V and 10 bases at J, leaving 8 bases unmatched. Germline CDR1 SGDLS, CDR2 YYNGEE. Variable domain in full (rest from reference TRBV9 and TRBJ1-6): DSGVTQTPKHLITATGQRVTLRCSPRSGDLSVYWYQQSLDQGLQFLIQYYNGEERAKGNILERFSAQQFPDLHSELNLSSLELGDSALYFCASSPRGSRSPLHFGNGTRLTVT.

On this clonotype: The missing conserved phenylalanine or tryptophan at the end of this CDR3 makes a read error likely. For the CDR3, the DNA is TGTGCCAGCAGCCCGGATGCTAACTATGGCTACACCCTC. Its translation is CASSPDANYGYTL. The chain uses TRBV2 and TRBJ1-2, with D hard to call. The CDR3 totals 13 residues. V lost 6 bases to trimming and J lost 0 bases, with 8 bases between them. Germline CDR1 and CDR2: SNHLY and FYNNEI.

This clonotype showed up many times. The rearrangement joins TRBV6-1 to TRBJ2-1; D is possibly TRBD1 (6 bases). The CDR3 covers 15 residues. Between the trimmed V and J ends, which lost 2 bases and 2 bases, there was a span of 10 bases. Germline assignment: CDR1 MNHNS and CDR2 SASEGT. In DNA form, the CDR3 reads TGTGCCAGCAGTGAACAGGGGTTTCCCTACAATGAGCAGTTCTTC. Its protein is CASSEQGFPYNEQFF.

This clonotype has ten or more counts. This chain joins TRBV29-1 and TRBJ2-5; no reliable D call. V was cut by 4 bases and J by 4 bases, with 10 bases left in between. This CDR3 contains 12 residues. Germline V gene lookup returns CDR1 SQVTM and CDR2 ANQGSEA. CDR3 amino acids: CSVVGSTETQYF. The DNA for the CDR3 is TGCAGCGTTGTAGGCAGCACAGAGACCCAGTACTTC.

This clonotype was counted a few times. A read error may be the cause here, since a much bigger clone is one base away. The genes are TRBV20-1 and TRBJ1-3; 8 bases map to TRBD1. With V trimmed by 1 base and J by 4 bases, 9 bases remained unmatched. The CDR3 length is 16 residues. The V gene's germline CDR1 is DFQATT and CDR2 SNEGSKA (reference sequence). The CDR3 protein is CSARGGAGGSGNTIYF. Here the CDR3 DNA reads TGCAGTGCTAGAGGGGGGGCAGGGGGCTCGGGAAACACCATATATTTT.

This clonotype was observed at least ten times. V usage is TRBV14 and J usage is TRBJ2-1; the D is unclear. Germline-derived CDR1 and CDR2 are SGHDN and FVKESK. The CDR3 spans 16 residues. Trimming removed 0 bases at V and 0 bases at J, with 9 bases between. In DNA, the CDR3 is TGTGCCAGCAGCCAAGATCTCGGTTTCTCCTACAATGAGCAGTTCTTC. Translation gives CASSQDLGFSYNEQFF. Filled out from reference TRBV14 and TRBJ2-1, the complete variable domain reads EAGVTQFPSHSVIEKGQTVTLRCDPISGHDNLYWYRRVMGKEIKFLLHFVKESKQDESGMPNNRFLAERTGGTYSTLKVQPAELEDSGVYFCASSQDLGFSYNEQFFGPGTRLTVL.

As regards this clonotype: The germline gene is not matched at one end of the junction; a read error may be the cause. CDR3 sequence: CTSSWGLAGVATGELFF. CDR3 nucleotide sequence: TGCACCAGCAGCTGGGGACTAGCGGGAGTCGCTACCGGGGAGCTGTTTTTT. The rearrangement links TRBV5-1 to TRBJ2-2; 14 nucleotides line up with TRBD2. The germline V gene encodes CDR1 SGHRS and CDR2 YFSETQ. The CDR3 is made up of 17 amino acids.

This clonotype occurred many times. The CDR3 here is CASSLGGAYGELFF. The CDR3 DNA is TGTGCCAGCAGCTTGGGTGGGGCATACGGGGAGCTGTTTTTT. V and J are TRBV5-5 and TRBJ2-2, with D possibly matching TRBD1 (5 bases). The ends were cut back, 0 bases at V and 7 bases at J, with 10 bases in the middle. This CDR3 spans 14 amino acids. Germline V gene data show CDR1 as SGHKS and CDR2 as YYEKEE (reference sequence).